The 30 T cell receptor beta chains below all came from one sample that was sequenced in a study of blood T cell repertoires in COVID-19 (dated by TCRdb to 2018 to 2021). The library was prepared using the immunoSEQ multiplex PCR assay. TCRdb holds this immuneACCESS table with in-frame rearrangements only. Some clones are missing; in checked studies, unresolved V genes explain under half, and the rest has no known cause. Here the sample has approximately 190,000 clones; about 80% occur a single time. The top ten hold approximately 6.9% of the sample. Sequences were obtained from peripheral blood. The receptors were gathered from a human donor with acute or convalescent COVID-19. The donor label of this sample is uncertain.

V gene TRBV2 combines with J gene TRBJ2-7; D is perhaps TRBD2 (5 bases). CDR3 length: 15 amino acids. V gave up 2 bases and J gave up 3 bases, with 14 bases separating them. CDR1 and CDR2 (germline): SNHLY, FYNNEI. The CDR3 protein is CASSERPPEGYEQYF. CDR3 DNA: TGTGCCAGCAGTGAAAGACCTCCAGAGGGCTACGAGCAGTACTTC.

The CDR3 here is CASSRSPGGPYEQYF. The CDR3 DNA is TGCGCCAGCAGCCGCTCCCCCGGGGGGCCCTACGAGCAGTACTTC. V is TRBV5-1 and J is TRBJ2-7; the D gene is possibly TRBD2 (7 bases). Trimming removed 4 bases from V and 2 bases from J, with 16 bases in between. There are 15 residues in the CDR3. Germline V lookup: CDR1 SGHRS, CDR2 YFSETQ.

The CDR3 is CASSLRASGRVREQYF. CDR3 bases: TGTGCCAGCAGCTTGAGGGCTAGCGGGAGGGTAAGGGAGCAGTACTTC. The genes are TRBV5-4 and TRBJ2-7; TRBD2 agrees at 12 bases. With 1 base clipped from V and 7 bases from J, the junction kept 9 bases outside the gene matches. CDR3 length: 16 amino acids. Germline V gene sequence: CDR1 SGHNT, CDR2 YYREEE (reference sequence).

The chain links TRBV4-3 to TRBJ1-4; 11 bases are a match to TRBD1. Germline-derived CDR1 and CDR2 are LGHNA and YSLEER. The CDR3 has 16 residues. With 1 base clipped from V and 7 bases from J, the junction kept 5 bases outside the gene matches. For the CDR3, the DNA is TGCGCCAGCAGCCAAGCCGGGACAGGGGGACGTGAAAAACTGTTTTTT. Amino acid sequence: CASSQAGTGGREKLFF.

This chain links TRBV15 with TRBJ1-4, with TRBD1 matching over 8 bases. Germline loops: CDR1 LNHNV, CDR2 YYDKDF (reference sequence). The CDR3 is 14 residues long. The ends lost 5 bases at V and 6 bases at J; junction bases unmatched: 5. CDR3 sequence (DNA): TGTGCCACCAGCGTGGACAGGGCTTATGAAAAACTGTTTTTT. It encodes CATSVDRAYEKLFF.

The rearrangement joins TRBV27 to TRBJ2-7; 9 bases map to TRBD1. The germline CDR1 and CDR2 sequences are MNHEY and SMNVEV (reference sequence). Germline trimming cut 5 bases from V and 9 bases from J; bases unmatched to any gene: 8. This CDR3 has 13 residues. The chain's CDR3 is CASSIQGAQGQYF. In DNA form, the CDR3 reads TGTGCCAGCAGTATACAGGGGGCGCAGGGGCAGTACTTC.

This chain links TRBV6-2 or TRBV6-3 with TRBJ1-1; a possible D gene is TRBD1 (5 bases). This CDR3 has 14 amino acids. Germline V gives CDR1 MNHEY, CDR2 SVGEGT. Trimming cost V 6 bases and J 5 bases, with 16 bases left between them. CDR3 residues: CASSPAAGGTEAFF. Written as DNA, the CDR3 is TGTGCCAGCAGCCCTGCGGCGGGGGGAACTGAAGCTTTCTTT.

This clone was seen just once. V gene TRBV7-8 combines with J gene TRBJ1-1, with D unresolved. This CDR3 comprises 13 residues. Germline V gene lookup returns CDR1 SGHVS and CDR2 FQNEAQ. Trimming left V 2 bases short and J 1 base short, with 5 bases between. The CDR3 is CASSLSGNTEAFF. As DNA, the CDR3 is TGTGCCAGCAGCTTATCAGGGAACACTGAAGCTTTCTTT.

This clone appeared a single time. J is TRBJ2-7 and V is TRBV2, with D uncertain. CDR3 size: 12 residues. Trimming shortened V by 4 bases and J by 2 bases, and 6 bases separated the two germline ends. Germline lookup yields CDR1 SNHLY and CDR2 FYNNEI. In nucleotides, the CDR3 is TGTGCCAGCAGTGTGTCAGCCTACGAGCAGTACTTC. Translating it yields CASSVSAYEQYF.

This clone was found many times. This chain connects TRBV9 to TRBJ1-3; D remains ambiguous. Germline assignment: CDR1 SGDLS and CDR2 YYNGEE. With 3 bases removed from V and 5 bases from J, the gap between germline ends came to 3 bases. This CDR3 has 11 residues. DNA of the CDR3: TGTGCCAGCAGCGACAGAAACACCATATATTTT. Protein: CASSDRNTIYF.

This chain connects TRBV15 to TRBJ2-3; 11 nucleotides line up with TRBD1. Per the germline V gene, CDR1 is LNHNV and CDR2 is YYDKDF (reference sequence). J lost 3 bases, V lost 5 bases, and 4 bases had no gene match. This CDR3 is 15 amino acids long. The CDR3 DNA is TGTGCCACCAGCGCCCGGGACAGGGGGACAGATACGCAGTATTTT. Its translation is CATSARDRGTDTQYF.

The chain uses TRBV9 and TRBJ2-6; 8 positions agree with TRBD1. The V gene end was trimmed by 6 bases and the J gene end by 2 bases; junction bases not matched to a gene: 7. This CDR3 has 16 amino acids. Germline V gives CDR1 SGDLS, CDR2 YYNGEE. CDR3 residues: CASTGQVAPGANVLTF. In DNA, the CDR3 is TGTGCCAGCACGGGACAGGTTGCGCCTGGGGCCAACGTCCTGACTTTC.

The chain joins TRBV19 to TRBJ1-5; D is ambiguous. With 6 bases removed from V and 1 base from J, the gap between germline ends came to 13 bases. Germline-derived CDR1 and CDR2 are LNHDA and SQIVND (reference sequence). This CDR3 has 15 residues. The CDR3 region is CASSSSGVSNQPQHF. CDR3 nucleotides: TGTGCCAGTAGCTCCTCCGGGGTAAGCAATCAGCCCCAGCATTTT. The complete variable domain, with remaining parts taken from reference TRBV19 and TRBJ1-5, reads DGGITQSPKYLFRKEGQNVTLSCEQNLNHDAMYWYRQDPGQGLRLIYYSQIVNDFQKGDIAEGYSVSREKKESFPLTVTSAQKNPTAFYLCASSSSGVSNQPQHFGDGTRLSIL.

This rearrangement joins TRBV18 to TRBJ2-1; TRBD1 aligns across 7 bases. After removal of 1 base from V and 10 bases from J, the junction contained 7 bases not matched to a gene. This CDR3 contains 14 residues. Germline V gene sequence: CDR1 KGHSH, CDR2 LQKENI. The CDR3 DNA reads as TGTGCCAGCTCACCACGGACAGGAGAAACAGAGCAGTTCTTC. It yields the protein CASSPRTGETEQFF.

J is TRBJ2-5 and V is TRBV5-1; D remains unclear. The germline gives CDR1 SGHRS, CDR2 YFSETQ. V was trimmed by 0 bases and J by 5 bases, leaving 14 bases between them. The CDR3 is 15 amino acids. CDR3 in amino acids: CASSLAQASRETQYF. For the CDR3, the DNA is TGCGCCAGCAGCTTGGCCCAGGCCAGCCGGGAGACCCAGTACTTC.

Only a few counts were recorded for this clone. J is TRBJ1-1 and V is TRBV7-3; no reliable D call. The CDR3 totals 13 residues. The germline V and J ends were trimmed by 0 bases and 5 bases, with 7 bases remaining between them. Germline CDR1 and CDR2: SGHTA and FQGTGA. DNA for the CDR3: TGTGCCAGCAGCTTAACCCGGGAGACTGAAGCTTTCTTT. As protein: CASSLTRETEAFF.

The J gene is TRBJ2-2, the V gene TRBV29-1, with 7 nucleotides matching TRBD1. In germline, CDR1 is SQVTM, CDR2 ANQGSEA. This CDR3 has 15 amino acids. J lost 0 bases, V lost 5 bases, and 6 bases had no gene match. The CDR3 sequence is CSVFTGTANTGELFF. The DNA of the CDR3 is TGCAGCGTTTTTACCGGGACAGCGAACACCGGGGAGCTGTTTTTT.

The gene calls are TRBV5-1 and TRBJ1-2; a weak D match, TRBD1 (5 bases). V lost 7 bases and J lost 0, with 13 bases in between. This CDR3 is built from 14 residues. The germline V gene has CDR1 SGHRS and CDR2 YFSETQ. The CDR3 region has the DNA TGCGCCAGCGGAGGGGAGACTACTAACTATGGCTACACCTTC. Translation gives CASGGETTNYGYTF.

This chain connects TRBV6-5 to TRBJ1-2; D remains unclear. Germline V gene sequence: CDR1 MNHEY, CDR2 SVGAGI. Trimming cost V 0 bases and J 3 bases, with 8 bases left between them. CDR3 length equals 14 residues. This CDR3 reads CASSYSPQHYGYTF. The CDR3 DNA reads TGTGCCAGCAGTTACTCCCCACAGCACTATGGCTACACCTTC.

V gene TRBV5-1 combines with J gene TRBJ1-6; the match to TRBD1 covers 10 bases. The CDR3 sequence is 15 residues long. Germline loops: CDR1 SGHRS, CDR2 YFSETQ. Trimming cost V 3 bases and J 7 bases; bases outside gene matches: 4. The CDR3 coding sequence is TGCGCCAGCAGCTCCGGGACAGGGGTGAATTCACCCCTCCACTTT. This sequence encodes CASSSGTGVNSPLHF.

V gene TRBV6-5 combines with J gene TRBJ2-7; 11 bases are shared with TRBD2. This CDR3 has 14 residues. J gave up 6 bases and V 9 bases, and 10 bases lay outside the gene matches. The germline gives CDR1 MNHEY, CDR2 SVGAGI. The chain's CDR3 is CARSNLAGGLEQYF. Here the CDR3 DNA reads TGTGCCAGATCAAATCTAGCGGGAGGCCTCGAGCAGTACTTC.

For the CDR3, the DNA is TGCGCCAGCAGCTTGGCTCTATCGACAGGGGGCGCGGAGCAGTTCTTC. Its protein is CASSLALSTGGAEQFF. The rearrangement joins TRBV5-1 to TRBJ2-1; TRBD1 agrees at 10 bases. The V gene end was trimmed by 0 bases and the J gene end by 10 bases; junction bases not matched to a gene: 10. The CDR3 loop spans 16 amino acids. Germline loops: CDR1 SGHRS, CDR2 YFSETQ. The full variable domain, with the rest looked up from reference TRBV5-1 and TRBJ2-1, is KAGVTQTPRYLIKTRGQQVTLSCSPISGHRSVSWYQQTPGQGLQFLFEYFSETQRNKGNFPGRFSGRQFSNSRSEMNVSTLELGDSALYLCASSLALSTGGAEQFFGPGTRLTVL.

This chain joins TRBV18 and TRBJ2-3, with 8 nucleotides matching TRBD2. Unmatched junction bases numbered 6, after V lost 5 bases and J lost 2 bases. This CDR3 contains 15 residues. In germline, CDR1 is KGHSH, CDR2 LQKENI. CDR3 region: CASSFLAGLTDTQYF. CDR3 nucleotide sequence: TGTGCCAGCTCATTTCTAGCGGGCCTCACAGATACGCAGTATTTT.

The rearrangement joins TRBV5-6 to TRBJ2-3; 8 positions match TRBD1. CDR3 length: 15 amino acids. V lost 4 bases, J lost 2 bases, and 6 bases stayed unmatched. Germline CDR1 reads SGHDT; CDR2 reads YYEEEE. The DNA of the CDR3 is TGTGCCAGCAGCATGACAGGGGCCTTCACAGATACGCAGTATTTT. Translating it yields CASSMTGAFTDTQYF.

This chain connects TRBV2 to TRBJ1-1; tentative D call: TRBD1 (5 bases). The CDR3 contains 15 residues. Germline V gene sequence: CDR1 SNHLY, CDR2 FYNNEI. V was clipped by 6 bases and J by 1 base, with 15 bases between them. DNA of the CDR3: TGTGCCAGCAGGGGGGGGAACAGACGGAACACTGAAGCTTTCTTT. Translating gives CASRGGNRRNTEAFF.

The CDR3 sequence: CASTRGGTGIFEQYF. The CDR3 DNA reads as TGTGCCAGCACCCGGGGGGGGACAGGGATCTTCGAGCAGTACTTC. The chain employs TRBV6-5 and TRBJ2-7, with D maybe TRBD1 (9 bases). V was shortened by 7 bases and J by 6 bases, with 22 bases between the two germline ends. This CDR3 region has 15 residues. Germline V lookup: CDR1 MNHEY, CDR2 SVGAGI.

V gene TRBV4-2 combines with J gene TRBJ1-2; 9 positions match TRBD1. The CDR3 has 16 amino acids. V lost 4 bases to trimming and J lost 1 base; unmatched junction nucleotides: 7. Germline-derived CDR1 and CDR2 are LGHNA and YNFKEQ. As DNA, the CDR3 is TGTGCCAGCAGCCGGGGGACAGGGAGAGTTAACTATGGCTACACCTTC. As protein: CASSRGTGRVNYGYTF.

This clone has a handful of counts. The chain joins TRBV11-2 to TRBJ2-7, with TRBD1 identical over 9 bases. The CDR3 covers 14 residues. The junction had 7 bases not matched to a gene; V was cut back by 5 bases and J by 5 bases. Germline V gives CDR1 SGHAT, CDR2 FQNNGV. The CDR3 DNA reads TGTGCCAGCAGCCTGGGACAGGGTATTCACGAGCAGTACTTC. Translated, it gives CASSLGQGIHEQYF.

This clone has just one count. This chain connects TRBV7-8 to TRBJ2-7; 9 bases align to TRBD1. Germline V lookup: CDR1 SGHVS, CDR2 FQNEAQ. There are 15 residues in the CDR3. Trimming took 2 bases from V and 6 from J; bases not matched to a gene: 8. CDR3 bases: TGTGCCAGCAGCTTAACGGGACAGGGTGTGGGCGAGCAGTACTTC. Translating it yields CASSLTGQGVGEQYF.

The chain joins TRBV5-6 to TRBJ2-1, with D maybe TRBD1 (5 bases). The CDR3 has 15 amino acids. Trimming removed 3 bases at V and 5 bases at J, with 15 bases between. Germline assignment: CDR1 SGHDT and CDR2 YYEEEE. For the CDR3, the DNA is TGTGCCAGCAGCTATACAGGATCCCCCGACAATGAGCAGTTCTTC. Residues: CASSYTGSPDNEQFF.